This T cell receptor (beta chain) is from a study of control samples from healthy donors and cancer patients. Measured with immunoSEQ multiplex PCR; TCRdb has only the in-frame clones, and not every one. The data show more than 95,000 clones, 90% to 95% seen once. The sequence derives from a man aged 18 to 29 in good health. The sample taken for sequencing was blood.

CDR3 nucleotides: TGTGCCAGCAGCCGCGTTAAGGGGGGGGCCTTCACAGATACGCAGTATTTT. This gives the protein CASSRVKGGAFTDTQYF. The chain is built from TRBV3-1 (or the pseudogene TRBV3-2) and TRBJ2-3, with D possibly being TRBD2 (7 bases). The germline gives CDR1 LGHDT, CDR2 YNNKEL (reference sequence). The CDR3 totals 17 residues. The ends were cut back, 4 bases at V and 2 bases at J, with 19 bases in the middle.